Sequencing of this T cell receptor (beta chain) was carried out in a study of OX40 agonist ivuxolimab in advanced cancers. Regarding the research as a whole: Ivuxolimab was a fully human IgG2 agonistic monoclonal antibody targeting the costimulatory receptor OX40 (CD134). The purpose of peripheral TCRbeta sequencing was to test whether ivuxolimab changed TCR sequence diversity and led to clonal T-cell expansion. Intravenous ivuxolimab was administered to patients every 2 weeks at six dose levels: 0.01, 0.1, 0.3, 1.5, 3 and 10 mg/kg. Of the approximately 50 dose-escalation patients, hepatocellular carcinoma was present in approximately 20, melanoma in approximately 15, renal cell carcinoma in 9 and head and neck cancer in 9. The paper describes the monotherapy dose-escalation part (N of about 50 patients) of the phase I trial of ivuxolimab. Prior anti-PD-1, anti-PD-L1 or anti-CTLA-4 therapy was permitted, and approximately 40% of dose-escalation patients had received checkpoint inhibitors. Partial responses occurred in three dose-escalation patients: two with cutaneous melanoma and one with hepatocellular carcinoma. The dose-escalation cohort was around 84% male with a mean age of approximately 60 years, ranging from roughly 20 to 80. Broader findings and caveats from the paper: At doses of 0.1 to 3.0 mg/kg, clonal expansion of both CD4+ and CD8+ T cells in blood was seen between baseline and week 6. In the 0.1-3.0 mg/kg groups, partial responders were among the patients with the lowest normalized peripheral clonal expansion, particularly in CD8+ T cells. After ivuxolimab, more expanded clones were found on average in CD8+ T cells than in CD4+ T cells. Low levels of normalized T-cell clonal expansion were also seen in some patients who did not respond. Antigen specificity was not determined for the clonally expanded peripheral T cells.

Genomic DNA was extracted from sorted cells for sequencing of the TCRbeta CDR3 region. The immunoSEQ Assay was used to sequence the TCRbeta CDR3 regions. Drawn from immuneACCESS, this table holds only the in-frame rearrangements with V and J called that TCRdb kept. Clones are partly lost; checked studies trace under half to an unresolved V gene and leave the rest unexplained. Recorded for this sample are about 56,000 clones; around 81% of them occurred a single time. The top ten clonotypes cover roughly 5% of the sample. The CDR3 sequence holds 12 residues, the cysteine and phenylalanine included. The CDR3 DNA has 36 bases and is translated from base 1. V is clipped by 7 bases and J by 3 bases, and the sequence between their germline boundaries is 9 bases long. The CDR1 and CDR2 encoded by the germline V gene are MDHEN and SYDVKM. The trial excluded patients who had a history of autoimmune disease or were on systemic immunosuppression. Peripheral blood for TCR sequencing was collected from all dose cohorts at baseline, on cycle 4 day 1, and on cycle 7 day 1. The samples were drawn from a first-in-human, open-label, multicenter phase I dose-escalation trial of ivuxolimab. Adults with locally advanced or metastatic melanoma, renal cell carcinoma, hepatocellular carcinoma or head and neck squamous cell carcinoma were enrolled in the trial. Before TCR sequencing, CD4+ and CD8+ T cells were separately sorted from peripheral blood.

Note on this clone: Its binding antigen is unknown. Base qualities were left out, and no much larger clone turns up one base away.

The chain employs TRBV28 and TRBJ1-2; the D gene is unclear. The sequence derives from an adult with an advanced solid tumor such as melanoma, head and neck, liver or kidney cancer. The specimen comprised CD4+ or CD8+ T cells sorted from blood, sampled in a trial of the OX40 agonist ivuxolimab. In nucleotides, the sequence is TGTGCCAGCACCCGATCTGACTATGGCTACACCTTC. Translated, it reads CASTRSDYGYTF.